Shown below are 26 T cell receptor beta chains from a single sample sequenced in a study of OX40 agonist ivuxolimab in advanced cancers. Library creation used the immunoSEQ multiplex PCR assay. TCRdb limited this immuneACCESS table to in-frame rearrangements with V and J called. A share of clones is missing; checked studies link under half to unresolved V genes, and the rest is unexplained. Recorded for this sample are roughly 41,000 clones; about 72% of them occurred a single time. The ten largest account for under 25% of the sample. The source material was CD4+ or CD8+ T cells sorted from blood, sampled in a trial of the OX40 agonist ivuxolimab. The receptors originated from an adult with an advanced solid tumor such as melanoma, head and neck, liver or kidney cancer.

This chain's CDR3 is CASSPKGQGGGANVLTF. The CDR3, as DNA: TGTGCCAGCTCACCAAAGGGACAGGGAGGTGGGGCCAACGTCCTGACTTTC. The rearrangement uses TRBV18 and TRBJ2-6; 9 bases line up with TRBD1. The V gene's germline CDR1 is KGHSH and CDR2 LQKENI. The CDR3 contains 17 residues. J gave up 3 bases and V 2 bases, and 5 bases lay outside the gene matches.

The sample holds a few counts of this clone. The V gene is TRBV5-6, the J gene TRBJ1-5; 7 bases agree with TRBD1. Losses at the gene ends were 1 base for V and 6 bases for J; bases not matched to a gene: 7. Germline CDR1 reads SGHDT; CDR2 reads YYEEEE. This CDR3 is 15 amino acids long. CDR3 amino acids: CASSLRDSWAQPQHF. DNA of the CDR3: TGTGCCAGCAGCTTGAGGGACAGCTGGGCTCAGCCCCAGCATTTT.

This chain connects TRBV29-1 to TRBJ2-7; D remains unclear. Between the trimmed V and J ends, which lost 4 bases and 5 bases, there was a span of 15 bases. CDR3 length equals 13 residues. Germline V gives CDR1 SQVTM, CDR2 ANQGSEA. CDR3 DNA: TGCAGCGTTGTGAGCGCCCCACTAAACGAGCAGTACTTC. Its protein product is CSVVSAPLNEQYF.

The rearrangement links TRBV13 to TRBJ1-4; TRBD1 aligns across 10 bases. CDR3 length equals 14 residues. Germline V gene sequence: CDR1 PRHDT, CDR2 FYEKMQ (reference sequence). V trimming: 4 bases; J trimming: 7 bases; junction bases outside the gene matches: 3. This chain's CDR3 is CASSWGQGLEKLFF. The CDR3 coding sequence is TGTGCCAGCAGCTGGGGACAGGGGCTTGAAAAACTGTTTTTT.

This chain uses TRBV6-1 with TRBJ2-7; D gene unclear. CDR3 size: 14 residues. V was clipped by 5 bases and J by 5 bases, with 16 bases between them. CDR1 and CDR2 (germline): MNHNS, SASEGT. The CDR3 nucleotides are TGTGCCAGCAGTCATACAGCCTTTGTCAACGAGCAGTACTTC. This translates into CASSHTAFVNEQYF.

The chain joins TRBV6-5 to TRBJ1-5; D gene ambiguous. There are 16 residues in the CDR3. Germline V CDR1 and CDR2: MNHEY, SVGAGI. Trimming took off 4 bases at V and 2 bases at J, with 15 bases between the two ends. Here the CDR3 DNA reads TGTGCCAGCAGTTCCCAAGCGTCGCAGGGCAATCAGCCCCAGCATTTT. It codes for CASSSQASQGNQPQHF.

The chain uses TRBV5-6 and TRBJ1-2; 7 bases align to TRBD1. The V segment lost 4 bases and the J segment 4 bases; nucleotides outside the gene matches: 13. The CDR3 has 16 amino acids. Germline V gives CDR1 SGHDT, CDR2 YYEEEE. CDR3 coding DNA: TGTGCCAGCAGCGGGGGACAGTCACCAACGGGCTATGGCTACACCTTC. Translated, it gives CASSGGQSPTGYGYTF.

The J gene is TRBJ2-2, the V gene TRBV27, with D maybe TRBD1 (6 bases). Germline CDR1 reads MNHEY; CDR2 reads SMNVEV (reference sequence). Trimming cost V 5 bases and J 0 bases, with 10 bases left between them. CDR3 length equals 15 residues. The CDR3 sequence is CASSLWTANTGELFF. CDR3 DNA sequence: TGTGCCAGCAGTCTCTGGACAGCGAACACCGGGGAGCTGTTTTTT.

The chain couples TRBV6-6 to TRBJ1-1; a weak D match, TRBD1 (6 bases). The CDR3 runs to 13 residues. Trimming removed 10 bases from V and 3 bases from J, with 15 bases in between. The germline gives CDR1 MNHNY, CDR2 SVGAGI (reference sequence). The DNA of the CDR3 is TGTGCCATCAGCCAAGGACAGTACACTGAAGCTTTCTTT. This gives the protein CAISQGQYTEAFF.

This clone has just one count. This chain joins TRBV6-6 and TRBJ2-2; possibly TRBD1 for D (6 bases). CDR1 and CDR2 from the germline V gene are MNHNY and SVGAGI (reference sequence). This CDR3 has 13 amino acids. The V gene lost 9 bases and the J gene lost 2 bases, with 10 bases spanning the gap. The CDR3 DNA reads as TGTGCCAGTATGGACAGTAACACCGGGGAGCTGTTTTTT. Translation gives CASMDSNTGELFF.

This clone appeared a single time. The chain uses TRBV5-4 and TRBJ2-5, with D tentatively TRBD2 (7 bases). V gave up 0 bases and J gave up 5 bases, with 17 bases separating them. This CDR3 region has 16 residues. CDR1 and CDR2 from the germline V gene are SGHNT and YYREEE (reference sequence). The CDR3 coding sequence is TGTGCCAGCAGCTTGGTTGGGGGGGCAATACTTGAGACCCAGTACTTC. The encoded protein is CASSLVGGAILETQYF. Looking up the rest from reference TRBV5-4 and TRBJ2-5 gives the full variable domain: ETGVTQSPTHLIKTRGQQVTLRCSSQSGHNTVSWYQQALGQGPQFIFQYYREEENGRGNFPPRFSGLQFPNYSSELNVNALELDDSALYLCASSLVGGAILETQYFGPGTRLLVL.

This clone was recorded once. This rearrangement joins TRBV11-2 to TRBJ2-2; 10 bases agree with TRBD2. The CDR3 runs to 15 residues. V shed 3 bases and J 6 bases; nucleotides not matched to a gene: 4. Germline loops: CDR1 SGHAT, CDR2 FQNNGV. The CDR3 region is CASSFSGGPSGELFF. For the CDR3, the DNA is TGTGCCAGCAGCTTTAGCGGGGGGCCTTCCGGGGAGCTGTTTTTT.

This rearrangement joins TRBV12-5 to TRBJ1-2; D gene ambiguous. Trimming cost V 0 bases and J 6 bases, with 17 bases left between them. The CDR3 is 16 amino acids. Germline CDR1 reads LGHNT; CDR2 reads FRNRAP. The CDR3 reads CASGLVQQGPTDGYTF. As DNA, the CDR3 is TGTGCTAGTGGTTTGGTACAACAAGGGCCTACCGATGGCTACACCTTC.

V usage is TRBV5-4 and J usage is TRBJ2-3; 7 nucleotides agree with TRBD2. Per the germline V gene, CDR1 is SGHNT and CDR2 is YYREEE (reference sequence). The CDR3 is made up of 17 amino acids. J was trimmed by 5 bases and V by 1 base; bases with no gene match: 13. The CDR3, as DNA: TGTGCCAGCAGCTTGTCTCTACTAGCGCCAAGTTTAGATACGCAGTATTTT. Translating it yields CASSLSLLAPSLDTQYF.

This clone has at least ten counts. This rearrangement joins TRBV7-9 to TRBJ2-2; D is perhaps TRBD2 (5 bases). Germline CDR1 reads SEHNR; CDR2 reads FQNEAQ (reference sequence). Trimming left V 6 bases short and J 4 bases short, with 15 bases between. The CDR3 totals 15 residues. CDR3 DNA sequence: TGTGCCAGCAGGACCACGGGGTCGGGCACCGGGGAGCTGTTTTTT. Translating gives CASRTTGSGTGELFF.

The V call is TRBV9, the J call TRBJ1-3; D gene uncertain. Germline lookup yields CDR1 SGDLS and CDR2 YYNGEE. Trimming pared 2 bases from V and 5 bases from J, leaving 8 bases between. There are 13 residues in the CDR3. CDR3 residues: CASSVESRNTIYF. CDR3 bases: TGTGCCAGCAGCGTTGAGAGCAGAAACACCATATATTTT.

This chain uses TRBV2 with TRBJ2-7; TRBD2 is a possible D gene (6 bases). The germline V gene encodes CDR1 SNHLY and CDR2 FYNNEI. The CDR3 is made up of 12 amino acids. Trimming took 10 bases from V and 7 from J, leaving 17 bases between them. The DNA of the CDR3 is TGTGCCACTACCGGGCGGAGCGGGGAGCAGTACTTC. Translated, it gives CATTGRSGEQYF.

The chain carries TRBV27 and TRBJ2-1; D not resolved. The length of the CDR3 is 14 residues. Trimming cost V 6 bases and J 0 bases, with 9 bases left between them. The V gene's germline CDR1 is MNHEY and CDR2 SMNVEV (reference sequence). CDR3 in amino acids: CASRDPSSYNEQFF. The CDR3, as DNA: TGTGCCAGCAGGGACCCTAGCTCCTACAATGAGCAGTTCTTC.

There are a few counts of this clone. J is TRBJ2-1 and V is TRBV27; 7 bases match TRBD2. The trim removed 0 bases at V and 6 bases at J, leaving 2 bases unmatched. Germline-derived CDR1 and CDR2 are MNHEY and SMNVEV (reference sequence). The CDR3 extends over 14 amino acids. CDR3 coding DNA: TGTGCCAGCAGTTTATCGACTAGCTCCAATGAGCAGTTCTTC. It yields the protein CASSLSTSSNEQFF.

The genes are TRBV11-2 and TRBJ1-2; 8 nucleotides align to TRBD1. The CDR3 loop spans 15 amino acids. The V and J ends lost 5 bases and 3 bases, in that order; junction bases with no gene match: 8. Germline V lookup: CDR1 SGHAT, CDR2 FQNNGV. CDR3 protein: CASSMGTGLHYGYTF. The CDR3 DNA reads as TGTGCCAGCAGCATGGGGACAGGTCTACACTATGGCTACACCTTC.

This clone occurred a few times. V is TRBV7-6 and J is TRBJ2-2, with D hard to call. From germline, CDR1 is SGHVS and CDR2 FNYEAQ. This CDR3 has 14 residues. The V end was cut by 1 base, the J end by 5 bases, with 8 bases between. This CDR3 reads CASSLVLETGELFF. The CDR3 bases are TGTGCCAGCAGCTTAGTGCTCGAAACCGGGGAGCTGTTTTTT.

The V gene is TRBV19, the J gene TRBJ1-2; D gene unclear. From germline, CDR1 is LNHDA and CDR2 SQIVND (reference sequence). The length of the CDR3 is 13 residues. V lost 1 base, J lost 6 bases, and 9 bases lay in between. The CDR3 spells CASSIADTNGYTF. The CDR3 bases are TGTGCCAGTAGTATAGCTGACACCAATGGCTACACCTTC.

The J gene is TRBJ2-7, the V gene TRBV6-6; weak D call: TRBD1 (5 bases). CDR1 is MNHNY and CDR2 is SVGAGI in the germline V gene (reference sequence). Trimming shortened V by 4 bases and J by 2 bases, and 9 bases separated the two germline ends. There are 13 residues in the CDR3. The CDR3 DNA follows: TGTGCCAGCAGTTCCACAGGTGCCTACGAGCAGTACTTC. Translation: CASSSTGAYEQYF.

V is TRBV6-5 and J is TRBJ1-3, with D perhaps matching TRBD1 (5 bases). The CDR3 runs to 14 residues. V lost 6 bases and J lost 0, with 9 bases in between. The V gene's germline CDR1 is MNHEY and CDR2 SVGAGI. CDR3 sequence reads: CASRDGGSGNTIYF. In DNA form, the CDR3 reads TGTGCCAGCAGAGACGGGGGCTCTGGAAACACCATATATTTT.

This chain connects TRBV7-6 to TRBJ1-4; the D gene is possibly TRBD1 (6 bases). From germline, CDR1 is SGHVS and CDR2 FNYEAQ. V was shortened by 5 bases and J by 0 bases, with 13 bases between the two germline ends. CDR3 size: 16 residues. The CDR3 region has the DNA TGTGCCAGCAGCCTAGGGGGGGGAGCAACTAATGAAAAACTGTTTTTT. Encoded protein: CASSLGGGATNEKLFF.

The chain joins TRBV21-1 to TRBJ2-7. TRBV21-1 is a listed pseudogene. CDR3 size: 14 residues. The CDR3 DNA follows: TGTGCCAGCAGCCCTCCCACAGGGCGGGGCGAGCAGTACTTC. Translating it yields CASSPPTGRGEQYF.